This T cell receptor beta chain derives from a study of cytotoxic CD8 clonotypes in ibrutinib-treated CLL. This clone was found many times. The V end was cut by 0 bases, the J end by 0 bases, with 15 bases between. Germline assignment: CDR1 GTSNPN and CDR2 SVGIG (reference sequence). The length of the CDR3 is 16 residues. Generated by immunoSEQ multiplex PCR, the TCRdb table keeps only in-frame clones and is missing some. The sample includes approximately 210,000 clones, about 72% of them seen just once. This chain joins TRBV30 and TRBJ2-7, with D unresolved. This receptor was obtained from a human donor with chronic lymphocytic leukemia. The sequencing used PBMCs, collected after 24 months of ibrutinib treatment. The CDR3 nucleotides are TGTGCCTGGAGTGTCACCCGACGGGCCTACTCCTACGAGCAGTACTTC. This sequence encodes CAWSVTRRAYSYEQYF.